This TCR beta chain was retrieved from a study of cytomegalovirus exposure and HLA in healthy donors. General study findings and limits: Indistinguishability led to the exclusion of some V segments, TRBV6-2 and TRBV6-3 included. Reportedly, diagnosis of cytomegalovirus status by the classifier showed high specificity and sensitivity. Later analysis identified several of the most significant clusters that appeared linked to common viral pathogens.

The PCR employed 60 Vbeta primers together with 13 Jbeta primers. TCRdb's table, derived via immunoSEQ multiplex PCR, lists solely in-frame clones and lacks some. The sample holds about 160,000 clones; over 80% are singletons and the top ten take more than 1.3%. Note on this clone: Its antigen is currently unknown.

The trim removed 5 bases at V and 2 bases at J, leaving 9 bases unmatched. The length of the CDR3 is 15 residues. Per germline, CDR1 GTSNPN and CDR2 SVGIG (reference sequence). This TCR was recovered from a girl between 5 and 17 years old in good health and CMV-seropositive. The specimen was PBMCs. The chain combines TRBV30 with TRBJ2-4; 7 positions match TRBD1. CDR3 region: CAWARQGSSKNIQYF. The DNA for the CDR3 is TGTGCCTGGGCGAGACAGGGATCGTCCAAAAACATTCAGTACTTC.